These 9 T cell receptor beta chains share one sample of origin, sequenced in a study of shared clonotypes between healthy human individuals. Libraries were prepared by immunoSEQ multiplex PCR; TCRdb keeps only in-frame clonotypes and omits some of them. The table shows over a million clones, with around three quarters occurring only once. Sequences were obtained from memory CD4+ T cells from PBMCs. Documented subset: CD45RA-negative fraction. The source is a man in his late teens or twenties in good health. Some clones in this sample may be carry-over from other donors' samples.

A few counts support this clone. V and J are TRBV2 and TRBJ1-1, with 7 bases fitting TRBD1. Germline CDR1 and CDR2: SNHLY and FYNNEI. The V gene end was trimmed by 6 bases and the J gene end by 8 bases; junction bases not matched to a gene: 9. The CDR3 runs 13 residues. CDR3 nucleotide sequence: TGTGCCAGCAGCGTAGAGACAGGGTACGAAGCTTTCTTT. This gives the protein CASSVETGYEAFF.

V gene TRBV5-1 combines with J gene TRBJ2-1; possible D gene TRBD1, 5 bases. This CDR3 is 16 amino acids long. From germline, CDR1 is SGHRS and CDR2 YFSETQ. V shed 2 bases and J shed 6 bases, with 18 bases lying between them. Written as DNA, the CDR3 is TGCGCCAGCAGCTTAAGACCGGAGCTTAGGGGCAATGAGCAGTTCTTC. The encoded protein is CASSLRPELRGNEQFF. The entire variable domain, with the rest obtained from reference TRBV5-1 and TRBJ2-1, is as follows: KAGVTQTPRYLIKTRGQQVTLSCSPISGHRSVSWYQQTPGQGLQFLFEYFSETQRNKGNFPGRFSGRQFSNSRSEMNVSTLELGDSALYLCASSLRPELRGNEQFFGPGTRLTVL.

The chain employs TRBV30 and TRBJ1-6; D is ambiguous. Per germline, CDR1 GTSNPN and CDR2 SVGIG (reference sequence). V gave up 0 bases and J gave up 7 bases, with 10 bases separating them. The CDR3 contains 14 residues. The CDR3 loop is CAWSVTGGNSPLHF. The CDR3 nucleotides are TGTGCCTGGAGTGTAACCGGTGGGAATTCACCCCTCCACTTT. The complete variable domain, with remaining parts taken from reference TRBV30 and TRBJ1-6, reads SQTIHQWPATLVQPVGSPLSLECTVEGTSNPNLYWYRQAAGRGLQLLFYSVGIGQISSEVPQNLSASRPQDRQFILSSKKLLLSDSGFYLCAWSVTGGNSPLHFGNGTRLTVT.

The gene calls are TRBV19 and TRBJ2-7, with 8 bases lining up with TRBD1. Germline V CDR1 and CDR2: LNHDA, SQIVND (reference sequence). This CDR3 has 15 residues. The V and J ends lost 4 bases and 2 bases, in that order; junction bases with no gene match: 7. The chain's CDR3 is CASSTKDRVTYEQYF. DNA for the CDR3: TGTGCCAGTAGTACAAAGGACAGGGTCACCTACGAGCAGTACTTC.

The DNA of the CDR3 is TGTGCCAGCAGTTTAAGTCGGGGGGCTGGCAGGGAAGGCGGCTACACCTTC. This codes for CASSLSRGAGREGGYTF. The chain couples TRBV28 to TRBJ1-2; possible D gene TRBD1, 6 bases. There are 17 residues in the CDR3. Germline V gene lookup returns CDR1 MDHEN and CDR2 SYDVKM. Trimming removed 2 bases from V and 8 bases from J, with 24 bases in between.

The rearrangement uses TRBV7-7 and TRBJ2-5; 9 bases line up with TRBD1. The CDR3 is 14 residues long. V lost 1 base to trimming and J lost 5 bases; unmatched junction nucleotides: 2. Germline V lookup: CDR1 SSHAT, CDR2 FNYEAQ (reference sequence). The CDR3, as DNA: TGTGCCAGCAGCTTAGGGACAGGGGAGGAGACCCAGTACTTC. Protein product: CASSLGTGEETQYF.

The rearrangement uses TRBV10-3 and TRBJ2-1; D perhaps matches TRBD2 (5 bases). CDR3 size: 15 residues. The germline CDR1 and CDR2 sequences are ENHRY and SYGVKD. V lost 2 bases and J lost 5, with 13 bases in between. CDR3 sequence (DNA): TGTGCCATCAGTGAGCAATTAGGACTTCACAATGAGCAGTTCTTC. As protein: CAISEQLGLHNEQFF.

The chain employs TRBV7-6 and TRBJ2-3, with D uncertain. Germline CDR1 reads SGHVS; CDR2 reads FNYEAQ. This CDR3 region has 12 residues. V lost 5 bases to trimming and J lost 8 bases, with 11 bases between them. CDR3 residues: CASSPARSTQYF. DNA for the CDR3: TGTGCCAGCAGCCCCGCCAGGAGTACGCAGTATTTT.

The chain joins TRBV28 to TRBJ1-5; TRBD1 agrees at 10 bases. From germline, CDR1 is MDHEN and CDR2 SYDVKM. Trimming removed 2 bases from V and 5 bases from J; junction bases left unmatched: 3. The CDR3 totals 15 residues. CDR3 coding DNA: TGTGCCAGCAGTTTAGGGGGGACAGGGGATCAGCCCCAGCATTTT. Protein: CASSLGGTGDQPQHF.